This TCR beta chain is drawn from a study of blood T cell repertoires in COVID-19. In the study overall: The samples span acute and convalescent COVID-19 from the United States, Italy and Spain.

This study enrolled people aged roughly 18 to 100 from 24 US geographic areas. The CDR3 sequence is 14 residues long. The V gene lost 0 bases and the J gene lost 4 bases, with 9 bases spanning the gap. The germline gives CDR1 ENHRY, CDR2 SYGVKD. Sequenced by immunoSEQ multiplex PCR; TCRdb stores in-frame clones only, minus some. The sample holds under 400,000 clones, 85% to 90% seen once. The sequenced sample consisted of PBMCs or T cells enriched from blood (not recorded which). This receptor was obtained from a woman in her thirties who had been exposed to COVID-19. V usage is TRBV10-3 and J usage is TRBJ1-2; D is uncertain. CDR3 DNA sequence: TGTGCCATCAGTGAGTCGGTGGGGAGCTATGGCTACACCTTC. Translating gives CAISESVGSYGYTF.